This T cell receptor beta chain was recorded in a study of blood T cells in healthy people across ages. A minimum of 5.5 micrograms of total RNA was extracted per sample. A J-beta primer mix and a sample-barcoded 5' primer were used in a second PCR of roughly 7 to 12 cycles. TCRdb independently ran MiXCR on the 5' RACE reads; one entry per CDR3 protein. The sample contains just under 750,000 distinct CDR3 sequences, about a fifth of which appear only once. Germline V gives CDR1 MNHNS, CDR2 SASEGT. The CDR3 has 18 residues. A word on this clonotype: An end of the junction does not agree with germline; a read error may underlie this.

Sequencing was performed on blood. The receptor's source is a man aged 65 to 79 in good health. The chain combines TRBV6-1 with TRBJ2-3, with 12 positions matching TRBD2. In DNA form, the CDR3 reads TGTGCCAGCGCCACACTAGCGGGGGGACTAACTAGCACAGATGCGCAGTATTTT. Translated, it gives CASATLAGGLTSTDAQYF.